The following is a TCR beta chain sequence with its context. This clone's antigen is unknown. No per-base quality is available; no much larger clone lies one base away. The data were taken from a study of T cell repertoires in cytomegalovirus infection (dated by TCRdb to the late 2010s). About the investigation overall: Peptide stimulations targeted recently identified HLA-C-restricted CMV epitopes, whose presentation resists viral immunomodulation, together with well-studied HLA-B-restricted epitopes. Because public TCR beta signatures pointed to carriage of CMV infection together with the matching HLA type, the HLA type of each donor mattered for the analysis.

In light of the paper, this sample's treatment or condition label describes: in vitro stimulation with specific CMV peptide epitopes to enrich CMV-specific T cells. General findings and caveats noted by the study authors: The ex vivo response was dominated by HLA-C-restricted CMV-specific TCR beta clonotypes, which also provided the single most frequent clonotype in two of eight donors. In both this cohort and an independent roughly 400-donor cohort, the cumulative frequency of public TCR beta family members distinguished carriers of CMV infection plus the relevant HLA type.

The sequencer was an Illumina HiSeq 1500. TCRdb ran its own pipeline on the public reads, namely fastp trimming at Q25 and MiXCR clone calling, and kept in-frame beta chains. Under each unique CDR3 protein, matching rows form one entry showing the most common genes and DNA. In this sample the table shows 70,000 to 85,000 distinct CDR3 sequences, around 37% of which occur a single time. 93% of the sample lies in the top ten. The sequence was collected from a human donor in good health (CMV status not recorded). Some clones in this sample may be carry-over from other donors' samples. Sequencing was performed on CD8+ T cells from cultured PBMCs, taken from culture after CMV antigen stimulation.

The DNA sequence is TGTGCCAGCAGTTTAGGGGGAACCCCAACCGGTGGTTCACCCCTCCACTTT. It translates as CASSLGGTPTGGSPLHF. This chain joins TRBV27 to TRBJ1-6; TRBD1 is a weak D gene call, 5 bases matching. Including the terminal cysteine and phenylalanine, the CDR3 comprises 17 residues. Only the CDR3 DNA stays, 51 bases, in frame from base 1. For CDR1 and CDR2, the germline V gene (reference sequence) lists MNHEY and SMNVEV. Trimming takes 2 bases from V and 9 bases from J, and the germline ends sit 20 bases apart.